The TCR beta chain described here comes from a study of read filtering for tumor transcriptome and immune sequencing. Background on the study: Per sample, TCR-region reads ranged about 4 to 10.27 million by IR-seq, 85 to 1273 by RNA-seq. Study-wide points: RNA-seq captured clonotypes less deeply and reliably than IR-seq. IR-seq and RNA-seq agreed better without single-read clonotypes.

The library was built from roughly 400 ng RNA with molecular barcoded adaptors for alpha/delta and beta/gamma chains. From the reads, TCRdb called clonotypes with MiXCR, one entry per CDR3 protein. The repertoire holds about 93,000 distinct CDR3 sequences, with 20% to 25% as singletons. This clonotype was seen ten or more times. The antigen is undetermined. Trimming shortened V by 4 bases and J by 5 bases, and 6 bases separated the two germline ends. CDR3 size: 11 residues. Germline V gives CDR1 SNHLY, CDR2 FYNNEI. Sampling of bone marrow took place during active disease in every patient. This rearrangement joins TRBV2 to TRBJ2-7; D unresolved. Sequencing was performed on a population of CD138-negative cells sorted from bone marrow. This clonotype originated in a donor aged 40 or older with multiple myeloma. This CDR3 is CASSVYHEQYF. The CDR3 bases are TGTGCCAGCAGTGTGTACCACGAGCAGTACTTC.